This is a list of T cell receptor beta chains from one sample in a study of shared clonotypes between healthy human individuals. TCRdb's copy holds only in-frame clones and misses some; the assay was immunoSEQ multiplex PCR. This sample yields 2 million to 2.5 million clones, of which roughly 95% are seen a single time; roughly 0.13% belongs to the top ten. The source material was naive CD4+ T cells sorted from blood. The receptor source for this set is a young man in good health. The conserved cysteine and the conserved F or W are not part of the CDR3 here.

V	J	CDR3
TRBV25-1	TRBJ1-2	ASTPIYGGGYT
TRBV27	TRBJ1-4	ASSLEMFNEKLF
TRBV7-9	TRBJ2-7	ASSSTSTPYEQY
TRBV30	TRBJ1-1	AWSVAAPEAF
TRBV18	TRBJ2-3	ASSPNPGGDTQY
TRBV27	TRBJ1-2	ASSLKGRNYGYT
TRBV6-5	TRBJ2-7	ASSQGGEQY
TRBV5-6	TRBJ2-3	ASSPRPTDTQY
TRBV6-5	TRBJ1-1	ASSPARIMNTEAF
TRBV5-6	TRBJ2-7	ASSSFRGGAASEQY
TRBV6-6	TRBJ2-7	ASSDRLQGSEQY
TRBV5-6	TRBJ1-2	ASSLSGGNYGYT
TRBV28	TRBJ1-5	ASSLSSSGSNQH
TRBV30	TRBJ2-1	AWRGLAGLRDEQF
TRBV5-4	TRBJ2-5	ASQWTGGPQETQY
TRBV25-1	TRBJ2-7	ASRRGSGYEQY
TRBV4-3	TRBJ2-3	ASSQDSRTDTQY
TRBV11-2	TRBJ2-3	ASSGWGYPDTQY
TRBV19	TRBJ2-1	ASCPQDRDWNEQF
TRBV6-5	TRBJ2-7	ASSYSIAGGSYEQY
TRBV6-1	TRBJ2-3	ASSEVVGLAGGRLDTQY
TRBV5-6	TRBJ2-2	ASRRGANTGELF
TRBV5-1	TRBJ2-1	ASSLGGNNYNEQF
TRBV18	TRBJ2-7	ASSPDNSYEQY
TRBV28	TRBJ1-1	ASSSNLQGALNTEAF
TRBV9	TRBJ1-6	ASSQRSNSPLH
TRBV7-2	TRBJ2-5	ASSLAGGRETQY
TRBV18	TRBJ2-3	ASSSWTGGSQRDTQY
TRBV9	TRBJ1-2	ASSVAQTGMYGDYGYT